These T cell receptor beta chains were read from a single sample in a study of T cells after yellow fever vaccination. TCRdb independently ran MiXCR on the 5' RACE reads; one entry per CDR3 protein. The sample shows about 630,000 distinct CDR3 sequences, roughly 12% of them seen only once. The sample consisted of PBMCs, taken on the day of the yellow fever booster vaccination. All receptors derive from a man aged 30 to 45 who received the YFV17D yellow fever vaccine. Each CDR3 is given with its conserved first and last residue. The order of the fields is CDR3 protein, CDR3 DNA, clone size, J gene, D gene, V gene. A D gene is named only where the DNA matches it firmly. Only some rows state a clone size, as once, few, many or a class for expanded clones.

CASSSQALTRGLEQFF	TGTGCCAGCAGCTCGCAAGCCCTTACCAGGGGGCTAGAGCAGTTCTTC	.	TRBJ2-1	TRBD1	TRBV7-9
CASSRDLTDTQYF	TGTGCCAGCAGCCGCGACCTCACAGATACGCAGTATTTT	many	TRBJ2-3	.	TRBV4-2
CSVGQGTDGSEQYF	TGCAGCGTTGGTCAGGGGACAGACGGCTCCGAGCAGTACTTC	.	TRBJ2-7	TRBD1	TRBV29-1
CATKNVAGPTDTQYF	TGTGCCACCAAAAACGTAGCGGGGCCCACAGATACGCAGTATTTT	.	TRBJ2-3	TRBD2	TRBV28
CASSKTGFSYNEQFF	TGTGCCAGCAGCAAAACAGGCTTTTCCTACAATGAGCAGTTCTTC	few	TRBJ2-1	.	TRBV5-5
CAMRLGGSYEQYF	TGTGCCATGAGATTAGGCGGCTCCTACGAGCAGTACTTC	few	TRBJ2-7	.	TRBV10-3
CASSQDQTSGGADTQYF	TGCGCCAGCAGCCAAGATCAAACTAGCGGGGGTGCAGATACGCAGTATTTT	few	TRBJ2-3	TRBD2	TRBV4-3
CSAKDPLAIEQFF	TGCAGTGCTAAAGACCCCCTAGCGATTGAGCAGTTCTTC	.	TRBJ2-1	.	TRBV20-1
CASSLVRYNEQFF	TGTGCCAGCAGCTTAGTTCGGTACAATGAGCAGTTCTTC	many	TRBJ2-1	.	TRBV11-2
CASSPIDSYEQYF	TGTGCCAGCTCACCGATAGACTCCTACGAGCAGTACTTC	few	TRBJ2-7	.	TRBV18
CASSEEYNEQFF	TGTGCCAGCAGTGAAGAGTACAATGAGCAGTTCTTC	many	TRBJ2-1	.	TRBV25-1
CSAYTGEQYF	TGCAGTGCTTATACTGGGGAGCAGTACTTC	.	TRBJ2-7	.	TRBV20-1
CASSLSGRGTYNEQFF	TGTGCCAGCAGTCTTAGCGGGAGGGGGACCTACAATGAGCAGTTCTTC	.	TRBJ2-1	TRBD2	TRBV6-2/TRBV6-3
CASSNPGQGDQPQHF	TGCGCCAGCAGCAACCCTGGGCAGGGGGACCAGCCCCAGCATTTT	.	TRBJ1-5	TRBD1	TRBV5-1
CASSQGPTGNYEQYF	TGTGCCAGCAGCCAAGGCCCCACAGGGAACTACGAGCAGTACTTC	.	TRBJ2-7	.	TRBV3-1
CASSYRDLRGNEQFF	TGTGCCAGCAGCTACCGGGACCTCCGGGGCAATGAGCAGTTCTTC	few	TRBJ2-1	.	TRBV5-6
CSAPMSGTQETQYF	TGCAGTGCTCCTATGAGCGGAACCCAAGAGACCCAGTACTTC	few	TRBJ2-5	.	TRBV20-1
CASSPGPSWVKNIQYF	TGTGCCAGCAGCCCTGGTCCTAGCTGGGTCAAAAACATTCAGTACTTC	many	TRBJ2-4	.	TRBV7-9
CASSLYGERAFF	TGTGCCAGCAGCCTTTACGGGGAGCGAGCTTTCTTT	few	TRBJ1-1	.	TRBV4-2
CASSLSGAKRGYTF	TGTGCCAGCAGCTTGTCGGGGGCAAAACGAGGCTACACCTTC	few	TRBJ1-2	.	TRBV7-8
CASSLFFWASGSYEQFF	TGTGCCAGCAGTTTATTTTTTTGGGCTAGCGGGAGCTATGAGCAGTTCTTC	.	TRBJ2-1	TRBD2	TRBV27
CASSQEGNPYNEQFF	TGTGCCAGCAGCCAAGAGGGGAATCCCTACAATGAGCAGTTCTTC	few	TRBJ2-1	.	TRBV4-2
CASSLEGAGNLAGDGDEQYF	TGCGCCAGCAGCTTGGAGGGGGCAGGGAATCTAGCGGGAGATGGGGACGAGCAGTACTTC	.	TRBJ2-7	TRBD2	TRBV5-1
CATSSEYRSYEQYF	TGTGCCACCAGCAGCGAATACCGATCCTACGAGCAGTACTTC	.	TRBJ2-7	.	TRBV15
CASSGGAGVVTYEQYF	TGTGCCAGCAGCGGCGGGGCGGGAGTTGTGACCTACGAGCAGTACTTC	few	TRBJ2-7	TRBD2	TRBV27
CASSLATGGQAYEQYF	TGCGCCAGCAGCTTGGCCACGGGAGGCCAAGCCTACGAGCAGTACTTC	few	TRBJ2-7	TRBD2	TRBV5-1
CASSQGLAGFEQYF	TGCGCCAGCAGCCAGGGACTAGCGGGATTCGAGCAGTACTTC	few	TRBJ2-7	TRBD2	TRBV4-3
CASSLDWENEQFF	TGTGCCAGCAGCTTAGACTGGGAGAATGAGCAGTTCTTC	.	TRBJ2-1	.	TRBV7-2
CASSPSQGQLLPNVLTF	TGCGCCAGCAGCCCGAGCCAGGGCCAGCTTTTACCCAACGTCCTGACTTTC	.	TRBJ2-6	.	TRBV5-1
CSATGTSGATEQYF	TGCAGTGCAACCGGGACTAGCGGGGCCACTGAGCAGTACTTC	.	TRBJ2-7	TRBD2	TRBV20-1
CSARIGTGGYEQYF	TGCAGTGCTAGAATAGGGACAGGGGGCTACGAGCAGTACTTC	.	TRBJ2-7	TRBD1	TRBV20-1
CASGEWGGSTDTQYF	TGTGCCAGCGGGGAATGGGGCGGTAGCACAGATACGCAGTATTTT	few	TRBJ2-3	.	TRBV12-3/TRBV12-4
CSGRSGAYEQYF	TGCAGTGGACGTAGCGGGGCCTACGAGCAGTACTTC	few	TRBJ2-7	TRBD2	TRBV20-1
CSAGERGFTYEQYF	TGCAGCGCTGGAGAGAGGGGGTTTACCTACGAGCAGTACTTC	.	TRBJ2-7	.	TRBV29-1
CASSSPGQGASEAFF	TGTGCCAGCAGCTCTCCGGGACAGGGGGCGTCTGAAGCTTTCTTT	few	TRBJ1-1	TRBD1	TRBV5-5
CASSEIVGGNEQFF	TGTGCCAGCAGTGAAATTGTGGGGGGCAATGAGCAGTTCTTC	many	TRBJ2-1	.	TRBV6-1
CASSLEETVITGELFF	TGTGCCAGCAGCTTAGAGGAGACGGTGATTACCGGGGAGCTGTTTTTT	.	TRBJ2-2	.	TRBV7-2
CSVWGAAASNEQFF	TGCAGCGTTTGGGGGGCTGCGGCATCTAATGAGCAGTTCTTC	.	TRBJ2-1	.	TRBV29-1
CASSHINRGELFF	TGTGCCAGCAGCCACATAAACCGGGGAGAGCTGTTTTTT	.	TRBJ2-2	.	TRBV3-1
CASSQGGTSGNEQFF	TGTGCCAGCAGCCAGGGCGGGACTAGCGGCAATGAGCAGTTCTTC	.	TRBJ2-1	TRBD2	TRBV3-1
CASSLPRTSGDNEQFF	TGTGCCAGCAGTTTACCCCGGACTAGCGGGGACAATGAGCAGTTCTTC	few	TRBJ2-1	TRBD2	TRBV28
CSVEGRGWGTDTQYF	TGCAGCGTTGAAGGGAGGGGATGGGGCACAGATACGCAGTATTTT	.	TRBJ2-3	.	TRBV29-1
CASSRGVVLADTQYF	TGTGCCAGCAGCCGGGGGGTGGTGTTGGCAGATACGCAGTATTTT	many	TRBJ2-3	TRBD2	TRBV11-2
CASVLRALAEETQYF	TGTGCCAGCGTCCTTCGGGCCCTAGCGGAAGAGACCCAGTACTTC	.	TRBJ2-5	TRBD2	TRBV2
CASSSRLPGLAGVNEQFF	TGTGCCAGCAGCTCCCGTCTTCCGGGACTAGCGGGAGTAAATGAGCAGTTCTTC	.	TRBJ2-1	TRBD2	TRBV7-8
CASSPQGTSSGQFF	TGTGCCAGCAGCCCCCAGGGGACTAGCTCGGGGCAGTTCTTC	.	TRBJ2-1	TRBD2	TRBV9
CASSQASNEQFF	TGTGCCAGCAGCCAAGCGAGTAATGAGCAGTTCTTC	few	TRBJ2-1	.	TRBV4-2
CASSRSRGRGTDTQYF	TGTGCCAGCAGTCGAAGTAGGGGGCGAGGCACAGATACGCAGTATTTT	.	TRBJ2-3	TRBD1	TRBV6-1